These 24 T cell receptor beta chains were all obtained from the same sample, sequenced in a study of post-analysis software for immune sequencing data. Unique molecular identifiers were present in the TCR beta cDNA libraries. Via MiXCR, TCRdb re-called the PCR reads, giving one row per CDR3 protein. The top ten hold more than 0.55% of the sample, which has over 700,000 distinct CDR3 sequences, 30% seen once. Whole-study findings and limits: With TRBV5-6, TRBV5-1 and TRBV20-1 included, about 5 TRBV segments were more frequent in patients than in controls.

These receptors are not linked to any known antigen. The source material was blood. These receptors were obtained from a girl between 10 and 17 years old with multiple sclerosis.

J is TRBJ2-4 and V is TRBV28; D is perhaps TRBD1 (6 bases). The J call is uncertain, as TRBJ2-7 better fits the DNA end. Germline V gene data show CDR1 as MDHEN and CDR2 as SYDVKM. There are 15 residues in the CDR3. The DNA of the CDR3 is TGTGCCAGCAGTTACCGGACAGCGAGCTCTTACGAGCAGTACTTC. This sequence encodes CASSYRTASSYEQYF.

The J gene is TRBJ2-4, the V gene TRBV20-1; tentative D call: TRBD1 (6 bases). V lost 5 bases and J 5 bases, leaving 19 bases between the germline ends. The length of the CDR3 is 15 residues. Germline-derived CDR1 and CDR2 are DFQATT and SNEGSKA (reference sequence). CDR3 sequence reads: CSAGRSRGPQNIQYF. CDR3 nucleotide sequence: TGCAGTGCTGGAAGGTCCAGGGGCCCCCAAAACATTCAGTACTTC.

This clonotype has just a few counts. This chain links TRBV20-1 with TRBJ2-5, with 7 bases matching TRBD2. The end of the DNA is better explained by TRBJ2-7, so the J call may be wrong. The CDR3 is made up of 12 amino acids. The V gene's germline CDR1 is DFQATT and CDR2 SNEGSKA (reference sequence). The CDR3 sequence is CSASGLAYEQYF. The CDR3 DNA follows: TGCAGTGCTAGCGGACTAGCCTACGAGCAGTACTTC.

In its sample, this clonotype was seen a few times. DNA for the CDR3: TGTGCCAGCCGCTCCGAGACAGGGCTAGAGACCCAGTACTTC. Translating it yields CASRSETGLETQYF. The rearrangement links TRBV28 to TRBJ2-5; the match to TRBD1 covers 7 bases. Germline lookup yields CDR1 MDHEN and CDR2 SYDVKM. The CDR3 is 14 residues long. With 8 bases clipped from V and 4 bases from J, the junction kept 10 bases outside the gene matches.

This clonotype occurred a few times. The chain joins TRBV4-1 to TRBJ2-5, with D perhaps assigned TRBD1 or TRBD2 (5 bases each). V shed 4 bases and J shed 2 bases, with 14 bases lying between them. CDR3 length: 15 amino acids. Germline assignment: CDR1 MGHRA and CDR2 YSYEKL. Written as DNA, the CDR3 is TGCGCCAGCAGCCGCTACCTGGGGACGCAAGAGACCCAGTACTTC. Protein: CASSRYLGTQETQYF.

CDR3 nucleotide sequence: TGTGCCAGCAGCTCGATAGCTTTGGAGACCCAGTACTTC. Its protein is CASSSIALETQYF. The rearrangement uses TRBV7-2 and TRBJ2-5; no definite D call. The V end was cut by 4 bases, the J end by 5 bases, with 11 bases between. CDR3 length: 13 amino acids. Germline V gene lookup returns CDR1 SGHTA and CDR2 FQGNSA.

Comments on this clonotype: Its ends do not fully match the called genes, so a read error is possible. The chain couples TRBV9 to TRBJ2-1; 9 nucleotides line up with TRBD1. This CDR3 has 18 residues. Looked up from germline, CDR1 is SGDLS and CDR2 is YYNGEE. The CDR3 DNA sequence: TGTGCTAGCAGCGCTACTTCGGGACAGGGCGGAGGCGACAATGAGCAGTTCTTC. This gives the protein CASSATSGQGGGDNEQFF.

The chain has TRBV2 and TRBJ2-1; no clear D. The V end lost 5 bases, the J end lost 10 bases, and 15 bases lay between the germline ends. Germline loops: CDR1 SNHLY, CDR2 FYNNEI. The CDR3 is made up of 13 amino acids. The CDR3: CASSFQGSGEQFF. The CDR3 DNA sequence: TGTGCCAGCAGTTTTCAAGGCTCGGGCGAGCAGTTCTTC.

This chain connects TRBV5-6 to TRBJ1-1, with unresolved D. V was cut by 1 base and J by 5 bases, with 18 bases left in between. This CDR3 is 16 amino acids long. CDR1 and CDR2 (germline): SGHDT, YYEEEE. This chain's CDR3 is CASSLPVRGFRTEAFF. CDR3 nucleotide sequence: TGTGCCAGCAGCTTGCCGGTTCGGGGTTTTCGGACTGAAGCTTTCTTT.

V gene TRBV3-1 combines with J gene TRBJ2-1; D gene ambiguous. Trimming removed 8 bases from V and 1 base from J, with 12 bases in between. Germline V lookup: CDR1 LGHDT, CDR2 YNNKEL (reference sequence). The CDR3 consists of 14 residues. CDR3 nucleotide sequence: TGTGCCAGCTCCACCTTCCCTTCCTACAATGAGCAGTTCTTC. Translating it yields CASSTFPSYNEQFF.

As DNA, the CDR3 is TGCAGCGTTGAAGGACGGGCGCCCGAGAAAGGGGGAGGCTCCTACAATGAGCAGTTCTTC. This gives the protein CSVEGRAPEKGGGSYNEQFF. The chain has TRBV29-1 and TRBJ2-1; D possibly uses TRBD1 or TRBD2 (6 bases each). Trimming removed 1 base from V and 0 bases from J, with 25 bases in between. The CDR3 extends over 20 amino acids. The germline gives CDR1 SQVTM, CDR2 ANQGSEA.

This clonotype was found a few times. Written as DNA, the CDR3 is TGCAGTGCTAGGCCTACTAGCGGGAGGTCAGATACGCAGTATTTT. Translating it yields CSARPTSGRSDTQYF. The J gene is TRBJ2-3, the V gene TRBV20-1, with 12 bases that match TRBD2. Germline V gene data show CDR1 as DFQATT and CDR2 as SNEGSKA (reference sequence). This CDR3 is built from 15 residues. J was trimmed by 4 bases and V by 3 bases; bases with no gene match: 5.

The chain recombines TRBV29-1 with TRBJ2-1; D may be TRBD1 (6 bases). The CDR3 runs to 17 residues. The germline V gene encodes CDR1 SQVTM and CDR2 ANQGSEA. V was shortened by 4 bases and J by 3 bases, with 22 bases between the two germline ends. CDR3 in DNA: TGCAGCGTTGTGTTAAGGGCAGGGGTCTTTAGCTACAATGAGCAGTTCTTC. Protein product: CSVVLRAGVFSYNEQFF.

At least ten counts were recorded for this clonotype. The chain combines TRBV6-1 with TRBJ1-5; the D gene is possibly TRBD1 (5 bases). V was cut by 1 base and J by 11 bases, with 9 bases left in between. This CDR3 spans 12 amino acids. Looked up from germline, CDR1 is MNHNS and CDR2 is SASEGT. CDR3 residues: CASSEGGATQHF. Here the CDR3 DNA reads TGTGCCAGCAGTGAAGGGGGCGCGACCCAGCATTTT.

This clonotype was counted between two and nine times. The genes are TRBV7-2 and TRBJ1-1; D call uncertain. CDR1 and CDR2 from the germline V gene are SGHTA and FQGNSA. This CDR3 is 14 amino acids long. V lost 0 bases to trimming and J lost 5 bases, with 10 bases between them. CDR3 protein: CASSLAMGLTEAFF. In nucleotides, the CDR3 is TGTGCCAGCAGCTTAGCAATGGGGTTGACTGAAGCTTTCTTT. The complete variable domain, with remaining parts taken from reference TRBV7-2 and TRBJ1-1, reads GAGVSQSPSNKVTEKGKDVELRCDPISGHTALYWYRQSLGQGLEFLIYFQGNSAPDKSGLPSDRFSAERTGGSVSTLTIQRTQQEDSAVYLCASSLAMGLTEAFFGQGTRLTVV.

At least ten counts were recorded for this clonotype. The genes are TRBV7-9 and TRBJ2-5, with D perhaps TRBD2 (6 bases). The CDR3 is 14 residues long. Germline V lookup: CDR1 SEHNR, CDR2 FQNEAQ (reference sequence). Trimming stripped 5 bases from V and 3 bases from J, with 13 bases between. This CDR3 reads CASSPAGFKETQYF. The DNA of the CDR3 is TGTGCCAGCAGCCCTGCGGGATTCAAAGAGACCCAGTACTTC.

The rearrangement uses TRBV20-1 and TRBJ1-1; D not resolved. The germline CDR1 and CDR2 sequences are DFQATT and SNEGSKA (reference sequence). V was clipped by 3 bases and J by 2 bases, with 16 bases between them. This CDR3 region has 15 residues. The CDR3 DNA follows: TGCAGTGCTAGCGGGAGACCGGCAGTAAACACTGAAGCTTTCTTT. This sequence encodes CSASGRPAVNTEAFF.

This clonotype has just a few counts. The chain has TRBV9 and TRBJ2-1; the match to TRBD2 covers 11 bases. The CDR3 is 15 residues long. Trimming removed 0 bases from V and 7 bases from J; junction bases left unmatched: 3. From germline, CDR1 is SGDLS and CDR2 YYNGEE. CDR3 sequence reads: CASSVVLAGGNEQFF. The CDR3 region has the DNA TGTGCCAGCAGCGTAGTTCTAGCGGGGGGTAATGAGCAGTTCTTC.

This clonotype was observed a few times. J is TRBJ1-5 and V is TRBV4-1; tentative D call: TRBD1 (5 bases). Between the trimmed V and J ends, which lost 3 bases and 0 bases, there was a span of 6 bases. CDR1 is MGHRA and CDR2 is YSYEKL in the germline V gene. This CDR3 contains 14 residues. Here the CDR3 DNA reads TGCGCCAGCAGCCAGGGGGATAGCAATCAGCCCCAGCATTTT. It is translated as CASSQGDSNQPQHF.

This chain joins TRBV6-5 and TRBJ2-3, with 9 bases matching TRBD2. Germline V gives CDR1 MNHEY, CDR2 SVGAGI. The CDR3 totals 18 residues. Germline trimming cut 5 bases from V and 6 bases from J; bases unmatched to any gene: 18. The CDR3 region has the DNA TGTGCCAGCAGTACACGAAATGGGGGGACTAGCCTTTCGGATACGCAGTATTTT. This translates into CASSTRNGGTSLSDTQYF.

The CDR3 protein is CASGAGGSIQEQFF. The DNA of the CDR3 is TGTGCCAGCGGCGCTGGCGGGAGTATTCAGGAGCAGTTCTTC. V usage is TRBV9 and J usage is TRBJ2-1; 7 bases are shared with TRBD2. CDR3 length: 14 residues. Germline trimming cut 7 bases from V and 10 bases from J; bases unmatched to any gene: 14. CDR1 and CDR2 (germline): SGDLS, YYNGEE.

The rearrangement links TRBV7-8 to TRBJ2-3; the D gene is possibly TRBD1 (5 bases). Trimming removed 0 bases from V and 5 bases from J, with 12 bases in between. Per the germline V gene, CDR1 is SGHVS and CDR2 is FQNEAQ. The CDR3 spans 15 residues. This chain's CDR3 is CASSLAGAWEDTQYF. The CDR3 nucleotides are TGTGCCAGCAGCTTAGCAGGGGCATGGGAAGATACGCAGTATTTT.

This clonotype was counted between two and nine times. The chain links TRBV7-9 to TRBJ2-3; no clear D gene. The V and J ends lost 4 bases and 4 bases respectively, with 21 bases between them. The germline V gene encodes CDR1 SEHNR and CDR2 FQNEAQ (reference sequence). The length of the CDR3 is 17 residues. CDR3 DNA sequence: TGTGCCAGCAGCTCAAGGGCCCACGACCAGCTAGCAGATACGCAGTATTTT. It encodes CASSSRAHDQLADTQYF.

CDR3 sequence: CASSRQTSNQPQHF. CDR3 bases: TGTGCCAGCAGTCGACAGACTAGCAATCAGCCCCAGCATTTT. V gene TRBV6-6 combines with J gene TRBJ1-5; D may be TRBD1 (5 bases). V gave up 5 bases and J gave up 0 bases, with 8 bases separating them. The CDR3 is made up of 14 amino acids. Per germline, CDR1 MNHNY and CDR2 SVGAGI (reference sequence).